The TCR beta chain described here comes from a study of blood T cells in healthy people across ages. Remarks on this clonotype: Its antigen is not identified.

Total RNA extraction produced at least 5.5 micrograms (per sample) for the study. The authors ran a second PCR of about 7 to 11 cycles using a sample-barcoded 5' primer and a J-beta primer mix. TCRdb ran MiXCR on the 5' RACE reads and lists one entry per CDR3 protein. The profile shows 790,000 or so distinct CDR3 sequences, more than 35% of them singletons. Whole-study findings and limits: The study regarded diversity estimates from one million T cells as underestimates. There were more naive CD4+ cells and higher diversity in long-lived donors than in aged donors. Per million T cells, TCR beta diversity dropped about linearly as age rose.

The germline V gene has CDR1 SGHVS and CDR2 FQNEAQ. This CDR3 comprises 14 residues. Unmatched junction bases numbered 3, after V lost 4 bases and J lost 4 bases. Sequenced sample: blood. The clonotype was recovered from an elderly man in good health. The chain carries TRBV7-8 and TRBJ1-5; 8 positions agree with TRBD1. CDR3 region: CASSWTGKNQPQHF. The CDR3 DNA is TGTGCCAGCAGCTGGACAGGGAAAAATCAGCCCCAGCATTTT.